This T cell receptor beta chain was captured by sequencing in a study of cytomegalovirus exposure and HLA in healthy donors. Study-level results: The likely explanation for a cluster of highly shared sequence variants was sequencing artifact. According to a later analysis, most TCR beta chains associated with CMV appeared HLA-restricted.

With respect to this clone: Antigen: not known.

The PCR was carried out with 60 Vbeta primers and 13 Jbeta primers. Generated by immunoSEQ multiplex PCR, the TCRdb table keeps only in-frame clones and is missing some. The table for this sample gives 130,000 to 150,000 clones. V shed 3 bases and J 5 bases; nucleotides not matched to a gene: 6. This CDR3 comprises 15 residues. The germline gives CDR1 SGHNT, CDR2 YYREEE (reference sequence). The chain is built from TRBV5-4 and TRBJ2-1; 9 positions match TRBD1. This clonotype originated in a male donor in good health and CMV-seronegative. The sample was PBMCs. The CDR3 loop reads CASSSRDRVNNEQFF. For the CDR3, the DNA is TGTGCCAGCAGCTCTAGGGACAGGGTAAACAATGAGCAGTTCTTC.